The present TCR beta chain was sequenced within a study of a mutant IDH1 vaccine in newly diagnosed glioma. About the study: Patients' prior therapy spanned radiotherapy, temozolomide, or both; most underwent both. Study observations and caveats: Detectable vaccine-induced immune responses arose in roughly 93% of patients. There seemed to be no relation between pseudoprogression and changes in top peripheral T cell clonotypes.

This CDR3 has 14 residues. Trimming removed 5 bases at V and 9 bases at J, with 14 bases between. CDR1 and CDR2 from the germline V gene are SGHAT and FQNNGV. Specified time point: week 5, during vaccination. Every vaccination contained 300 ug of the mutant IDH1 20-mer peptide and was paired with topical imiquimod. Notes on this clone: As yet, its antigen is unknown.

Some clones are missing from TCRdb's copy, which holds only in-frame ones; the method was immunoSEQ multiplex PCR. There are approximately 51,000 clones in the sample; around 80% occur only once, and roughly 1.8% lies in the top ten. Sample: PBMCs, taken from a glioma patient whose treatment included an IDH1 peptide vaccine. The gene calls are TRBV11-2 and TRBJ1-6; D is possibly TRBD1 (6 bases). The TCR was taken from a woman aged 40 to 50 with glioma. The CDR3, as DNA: TGTGCCAGCAGCCCCAGAGTGGGGGCTTCACCCCTCCACTTT. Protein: CASSPRVGASPLHF.